This is a list of T cell receptor beta chains from one sample in a study of blood T cell repertoires in COVID-19. Clones were read by immunoSEQ multiplex PCR, and TCRdb kept only the in-frame ones, dropping some. Here the sample spans about 360,000 clones, more than 70% being singletons. Sequencing was done on a sample of peripheral blood. These receptors came from a man aged 25-45 years with active or convalescent COVID-19. Both conserved end residues are part of each CDR3. Each record gives: J gene, D gene, clone size, V gene, CDR3 DNA, CDR3 protein. A D gene is named only where the DNA matches it firmly. The size entry is marked missing in some rows and otherwise reads once, few, many or a size class.

TRBJ2-7,.,.,TRBV5-4,TGTGCCAGCAGTTCTGGGGGGACCGGGACTTCCTACGAGCAGTACTTC,CASSSGGTGTSYEQYF
TRBJ2-5,.,.,TRBV6-2/TRBV6-3,TGTGCCAGCAGCCTGGCCGAGACCCAGTACTTC,CASSLAETQYF
TRBJ1-3,TRBD1,.,TRBV5-1,TGCGCCAGCAGCTTGGCAGGGGGCTCTGGAAACACCATATATTTT,CASSLAGGSGNTIYF
TRBJ1-2,TRBD1,.,TRBV28,TGTGCCAGCACCCCCCGGCCGGGACAGGGGCCGTCTGGCTACACCTTC,CASTPRPGQGPSGYTF
TRBJ2-2,TRBD1,once,TRBV5-6,TGTGCCAGCAGCTTTGGGACAGGGATTGGCGGGGAGCTGTTTTTT,CASSFGTGIGGELFF
TRBJ1-1,.,once,TRBV21-1,TGTGCCAGCAGCAAAGGGGGGGAGAACACTGAAGCTTTCTTT,CASSKGGENTEAFF
TRBJ1-6,TRBD1,.,TRBV30,TGTGCCCGGGGCAGGGCAGGGGGGACCTCCTATAATTCACCCCTCCACTTT,CARGRAGGTSYNSPLHF
TRBJ2-2,.,.,TRBV11-3,TGTGCCAGCAGCTTAGTGGTCGGCGGGGAGCTGTTTTTT,CASSLVVGGELFF
TRBJ1-1,.,few,TRBV7-9,TGTGCCAGCAGCTTAATGGCAGTTGAAGCTTTCTTT,CASSLMAVEAFF
TRBJ2-7,.,.,TRBV19,TGTGCCAGTAGTATAGCCTCACGGGTAAGCTCCTACGAGCAGTACTTC,CASSIASRVSSYEQYF
TRBJ2-1,.,.,TRBV6-5,TGTGCCAGCACGGCGCGAGGGGGTGCGTGGGATGAGCAGTTCTTC,CASTARGGAWDEQFF
TRBJ1-5,.,.,TRBV4-2,TGTGCCAGCAGCCAAACATCGACAGGAGACCAGCCCCAGCATTTT,CASSQTSTGDQPQHF
TRBJ2-1,.,.,TRBV18,TGTGCCAGCTCACCGTTCAGAGGTTCGATAGCAGACAATGAGCAGTTCTTC,CASSPFRGSIADNEQFF
TRBJ1-2,.,.,TRBV5-1,TGCGCCAGCAGCTTTTCAGGAGGCGGCTACACCTTC,CASSFSGGGYTF
TRBJ1-4,.,.,TRBV7-9,TGTGCCAGCAGCCTCGGGGGAGAAAAACTGTTTTTT,CASSLGGEKLFF
TRBJ1-2,.,.,TRBV18,TGTGCCAGCTCACCAGGACAGATTAACTATGGCTACACCTTC,CASSPGQINYGYTF
TRBJ1-5,TRBD1,many,TRBV19,TGTGCCAGTAGTAGCACAGGGGGGGGTCAGCCCCAGCATTTT,CASSSTGGGQPQHF
TRBJ2-3,TRBD2,.,TRBV11-1,TGTGCCAGCAGAGGACTAGCGGGGGGTGCCACAGATACGCAGTATTTT,CASRGLAGGATDTQYF
TRBJ1-1,.,.,TRBV13,TGTGCCAGCAGCTTTGGGACAGAAGCTTTCTTT,CASSFGTEAFF
TRBJ1-4,TRBD1,.,TRBV3-1/TRBV3-2,TGTGCCAGCAGCGTTCGGACAGGGGATGAAAAACTGTTTTTT,CASSVRTGDEKLFF